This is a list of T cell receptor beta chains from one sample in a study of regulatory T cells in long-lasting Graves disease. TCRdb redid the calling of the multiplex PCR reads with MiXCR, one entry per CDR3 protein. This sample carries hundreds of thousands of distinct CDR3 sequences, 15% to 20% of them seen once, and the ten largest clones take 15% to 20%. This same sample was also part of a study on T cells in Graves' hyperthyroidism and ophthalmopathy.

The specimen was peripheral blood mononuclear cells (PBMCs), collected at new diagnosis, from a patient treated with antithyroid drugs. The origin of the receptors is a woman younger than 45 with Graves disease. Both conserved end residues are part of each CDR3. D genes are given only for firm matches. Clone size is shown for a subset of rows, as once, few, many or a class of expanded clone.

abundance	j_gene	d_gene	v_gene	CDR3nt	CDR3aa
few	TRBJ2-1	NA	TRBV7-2	TGTGCCAGCAGCGCCTCCCGGGGTGAGCGGTTCTTC	CASSASRGERFF
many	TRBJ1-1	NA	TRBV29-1	TGCAGCGCACCCGCGGAGATGAACACTGAAGCTTTCTTT	CSAPAEMNTEAFF
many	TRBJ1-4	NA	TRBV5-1	TGCGCCAGCAGCTTGGTCGTGGGAGGCGAAAAACTGTTTTTT	CASSLVVGGEKLFF
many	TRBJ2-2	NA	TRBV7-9	TGTGCCAGCAGCTTAACCCTGACTCACACCGGGGAGCTGTTTTTT	CASSLTLTHTGELFF
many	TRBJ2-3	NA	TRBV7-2	TGTGCCAGCAGCTTCCGGGAAAGCACAGATACGCAGTATTTT	CASSFRESTDTQYF
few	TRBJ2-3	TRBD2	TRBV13	TGTGCCAGCAGCCCTCGAGGGACTAGCGGAATATTAGATACGCAGTATTTT	CASSPRGTSGILDTQYF
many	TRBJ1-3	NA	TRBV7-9	TGTGCCAGCAGCACCACGGTCTCGAATCCCTCTGGAAACACCATATATTTT	CASSTTVSNPSGNTIYF
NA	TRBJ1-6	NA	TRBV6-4	TGTGCCAGCAGTGACCACTTTAATTCACCCCTCCACTTT	CASSDHFNSPLHF
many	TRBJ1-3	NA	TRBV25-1	TGTGCCAGCAGTGGTCAGGGGACTGGAAACACCATATATTTT	CASSGQGTGNTIYF
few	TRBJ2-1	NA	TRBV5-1	TGCGCCAGCAGCTTGGTGGACCCAGCACAAGACAATGAGCAGTTCTTC	CASSLVDPAQDNEQFF
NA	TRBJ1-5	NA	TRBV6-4	TGTGCCAGCAGTTACTCGATGCTAGAGCCCCAGCATTTT	CASSYSMLEPQHF
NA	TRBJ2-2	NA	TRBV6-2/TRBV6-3	TGTGCCAGCAGTTATCTCAGGGGGGCGAACACCGGGGAGCTGTTTTTT	CASSYLRGANTGELFF
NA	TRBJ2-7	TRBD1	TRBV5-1	TGTGCCAGCAGCTTGCGACAGGGGCTTCGGTACGAGCAGTACTTC	CASSLRQGLRYEQYF
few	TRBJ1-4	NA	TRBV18	TGTGCCAGCTCACCTGGGACGGCTGAAAATGAAAAACTGTTTTTT	CASSPGTAENEKLFF
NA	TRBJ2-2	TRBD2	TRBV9	TGTGCCAGCAGCCCGCGGACTAGCGGGAGCGTGGAGCTGTTTTTT	CASSPRTSGSVELFF
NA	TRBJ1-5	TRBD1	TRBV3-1	TGTGCCAGCAGCGCGGGACAGGGGGCGAGTCAGCCCCAGCATTTT	CASSAGQGASQPQHF